A selection of T cell receptor beta chains follows, all from one sample in a study of blood T cells in healthy people across ages. Each CDR3 protein is one row after TCRdb ran MiXCR on the 5' RACE reads. The data hold about 1,600,000 distinct CDR3 sequences, with 40% to 50% observed a single time. Sample: blood. All receptors derive from a young woman in good health. Each CDR3 is given with its conserved first and last residue. The D gene is left open where the match is weak. Where a row states a size, it is once, few, many or the class of an expanded clone; other rows omit it.

V gene	D gene	J gene	clone size	CDR3 DNA	CDR3 protein
TRBV27	-	TRBJ1-6	-	TGTGCCAGCAGTCTCCGTTACGGTGGATCACCCCTCCACTTT	CASSLRYGGSPLHF
TRBV6-5	-	TRBJ1-2	few	TGTGCCAGCAGCAACGGGCTGACTGCTAACTATGGCTACACCTTC	CASSNGLTANYGYTF
TRBV7-9	TRBD1	TRBJ2-7	-	TGTGCCAGCAGCTTGAGGACAGGGGCCGGGACCTACGAGCAGTACTTC	CASSLRTGAGTYEQYF
TRBV6-2/TRBV6-3	-	TRBJ2-7	few	TGTGCCAGCAGCCTCTCCAGGGATTACGAGCAGTACTTC	CASSLSRDYEQYF
TRBV27	TRBD1	TRBJ2-3	-	TGTGCCAGCAGTTTACGTGCGACAGGGGGTCCGACTAAAACAGATACGCAGTATTTT	CASSLRATGGPTKTDTQYF
TRBV24-1	-	TRBJ2-1	once	TGTGCCACCAGTGACGGAGCGGGCGGAACGTACAATGAGCGGTTCTTC	CATSDGAGGTYNERFF
TRBV3-1	-	TRBJ1-1	few	TGTGCCAGCACTCAAGGGGGGGCCGGCACTGAAGCTTTCTTT	CASTQGGAGTEAFF
TRBV6-5	-	TRBJ1-2	-	TGTGCCAGCAGTTACAGCAGGGGTTCCTATGGCTACACCTTC	CASSYSRGSYGYTF
TRBV20-1	-	TRBJ2-3	few	TGCAGTGCTAAGCTAGGAAGCACAGATACGCAGTATTTT	CSAKLGSTDTQYF
TRBV10-3	-	TRBJ2-3	few	TGTGCCATCAGTGCCCCCGGATCTAGCACAGATACGCAGTATTTT	CAISAPGSSTDTQYF
TRBV20-1	TRBD2	TRBJ2-1	few	TGCAGTGCTTCCGGGACTAACAATGAGCAGTTCTTC	CSASGTNNEQFF
TRBV6-5	TRBD1	TRBJ2-7	many	TGTGCCAGCAGTGCCGGGACAGGAGTCTACGAGCAGTACTTC	CASSAGTGVYEQYF
TRBV29-1	TRBD2	TRBJ2-5	-	TGCAGCGTTAGTGGGAGGGCCCACGAAGAGACCCAGTACTTC	CSVSGRAHEETQYF
TRBV27	-	TRBJ1-2	once	TGTGCCAGCAGCCCCCCCGGGACCTCCGGGGACTATGGCTACACCTTC	CASSPPGTSGDYGYTF
TRBV4-1	-	TRBJ2-1	few	TGCGCCAGCCGATCGGTGGGAGACCATGAGCAGTTCTTC	CASRSVGDHEQFF
TRBV20-1	TRBD1	TRBJ1-2	-	TGCAGTGCCTCGGGACAGGGTGATAGCTACACCTTC	CSASGQGDSYTF
TRBV9	TRBD2	TRBJ2-3	few	TGTGCCAGCAGCGGGGATAGCGGGAGTGGAGATACGCAGTATTTT	CASSGDSGSGDTQYF
TRBV5-1	-	TRBJ2-5	-	TGCGCCAGCAGCCGCATTAGCGGAGCCTACAATGAGCAGTACTTC	CASSRISGAYNEQYF
TRBV20-1	-	TRBJ1-4	-	TGCAGTGCCAGCCTTCCGAGAGTCTTTAATGAAAAACTGTTTTTT	CSASLPRVFNEKLFF
TRBV20-1	-	TRBJ2-7	many	TGCAGTGCCAGCAAAGGGATCTCCTACGAGCAGTACTTC	CSASKGISYEQYF
TRBV7-9	TRBD1	TRBJ2-1	-	TGTGCCAGCAGCTTAGGCCCCGGACAGGGCCAGTCAATGTATTACAATGAGCAGTTCTTC	CASSLGPGQGQSMYYNEQFF
TRBV12-3/TRBV12-4	-	TRBJ1-6	few	TGTGCCAGCAGTTACAATGCTAATTCACCCCTCCACTTT	CASSYNANSPLHF
TRBV7-8	-	TRBJ1-5	few	TGTGCCAGCAGCTTAGGAGCGCGAGGGGGGCAGCCCCAGCATTTT	CASSLGARGGQPQHF
TRBV5-1	-	TRBJ2-2	-	TGCGCCAGCAGCTTGGCCAGCTTTCCAGGGGCCGGGGAGCTGTTTTTT	CASSLASFPGAGELFF
TRBV6-6	TRBD2	TRBJ2-7	-	TGTGCCAGCAGTTCCTTCCAGCGGGGGGGGTTTTACGAGCAGTACTTC	CASSSFQRGGFYEQYF
TRBV6-4	TRBD1	TRBJ2-7	many	TGTGCCAGCAGTGAGGGACAGGGATCCTACGAGCAGTACTTC	CASSEGQGSYEQYF
TRBV11-1	-	TRBJ2-7	-	TGTGCCAGCAGCTTACACGTTCTTGTACTGGGGAGGAAACCCTACGAGCAGTACTTC	CASSLHVLVLGRKPYEQYF
TRBV7-9	TRBD1	TRBJ1-2	few	TGTGCCAGCAGCCGGGACAGGGCCCAGCCCCCCAATGGCTACACCTTC	CASSRDRAQPPNGYTF